A single sample gave rise to the 30 T cell receptor beta chains below, sequenced in a study of blood T cells in healthy people across ages. A sample-barcoded 5' primer and a J-beta primer mix were used in a second PCR of about 6 to 12 cycles. A single record per CDR3 protein comes from TCRdb applying MiXCR to the 5' RACE reads. The sample has 1,300,000 or so distinct CDR3 sequences, around 59% seen once. Sequencing was done on a sample of blood. The source is a young man in good health.

The rearrangement links TRBV20-1 to TRBJ2-3; 14 positions agree with TRBD2. V shed 1 base, J shed 0 bases, and the junction held 18 bases outside the gene matches. Germline V gene sequence: CDR1 DFQATT, CDR2 SNEGSKA (reference sequence). This CDR3 region has 22 residues. The chain's CDR3 is CSARGLAGGAPVLPTSTDTQYF. CDR3 in DNA: TGCAGTGCTAGAGGACTAGCGGGGGGGGCCCCGGTTCTGCCCACTAGCACAGATACGCAGTATTTT.

The V gene is TRBV6-1, the J gene TRBJ2-4, with 9 bases lining up with TRBD2. CDR3 length equals 14 residues. CDR1 is MNHNS and CDR2 is SASEGT in the germline V gene. Unmatched junction bases numbered 6, after V lost 3 bases and J lost 9 bases. CDR3 DNA: TGTGCCAGCAGTGACCCTAGCGGGGCATTCATTCAGTACTTC. Translated, it gives CASSDPSGAFIQYF.

This clonotype was observed once. The chain is built from TRBV27 and TRBJ2-1, with D hard to call. The CDR3 sequence is 15 residues long. The germline gives CDR1 MNHEY, CDR2 SMNVEV (reference sequence). Trimming removed 6 bases from V and 9 bases from J, with 21 bases in between. The CDR3 region is CASRTLAAGPSEQFF. The DNA of the CDR3 is TGTGCCAGCAGAACGTTGGCTGCCGGACCCAGTGAGCAGTTCTTC.

The chain joins TRBV20-1 to TRBJ2-1; 7 bases match TRBD1. Trimming took 0 bases from V and 8 from J; bases not matched to a gene: 7. This CDR3 region has 14 residues. The germline V gene encodes CDR1 DFQATT and CDR2 SNEGSKA (reference sequence). The CDR3: CSARERRGIDEQFF. CDR3 DNA: TGCAGTGCTAGAGAACGCAGGGGGATCGATGAGCAGTTCTTC.

The V call is TRBV7-2, the J call TRBJ1-3; D unresolved. The germline V gene has CDR1 SGHTA and CDR2 FQGNSA. V was clipped by 1 base and J by 0 bases, with 13 bases between them. The CDR3 contains 17 residues. Here the CDR3 DNA reads TGTGCCAGCAGCTTAGGAGTCGGCGCCCTCTCTGGAAACACCATATATTTT. Its translation is CASSLGVGALSGNTIYF.

This clonotype has only a few counts. V gene TRBV12-3 or TRBV12-4 combines with J gene TRBJ2-3; no reliable D call. This CDR3 has 16 amino acids. V dropped 3 bases and J dropped 3 bases, with 16 bases sitting between them. CDR3 coding DNA: TGTGCCAGCAGTTTTGGTCTCCCCCTCAGAACAGATACGCAGTATTTT. Its protein product is CASSFGLPLRTDTQYF.

This clonotype was found a few times. The chain joins TRBV12-3 or TRBV12-4 to TRBJ2-7; 10 bases match TRBD2. The CDR3 runs 15 residues. Trimming took 5 bases from V and 4 from J; bases not matched to a gene: 8. CDR3 DNA sequence: TGTGCCAGCAGTCCTCTAGCGGGAGCTTGGTACGAGCAGTACTTC. This gives the protein CASSPLAGAWYEQYF.

Concerning this clonotype itself: The junction departs from germline at one end; a sequencing error may be responsible. V usage is TRBV29-1 and J usage is TRBJ2-7; D is perhaps TRBD2 (6 bases). The DNA end lines up better with TRBJ2-5; the J call may be wrong. CDR1 and CDR2 (germline): SQVTM, ANQGSEA. CDR3 length: 11 residues. CDR3 sequence: CSGESGQTQYF. CDR3 nucleotide sequence: TGCAGCGGTGAAAGCGGGCAGACCCAGTACTTC.

The rearrangement uses TRBV12-3 or TRBV12-4 and TRBJ2-3, with D perhaps matching TRBD2 (6 bases). Trimming removed 5 bases from V and 7 bases from J, with 13 bases in between. This CDR3 has 13 residues. The CDR3 loop is CASSVQLANTQYF. CDR3 nucleotide sequence: TGTGCCAGCAGTGTACAACTAGCAAATACGCAGTATTTT.

The V gene is TRBV12-3 or TRBV12-4, the J gene TRBJ1-1; D is ambiguous. CDR3 length: 12 amino acids. V lost 6 bases and J 6 bases, leaving 11 bases between the germline ends. CDR3 nucleotides: TGTGCCAGCAGGGCCGGGAGCCCTGAAGCTTTCTTT. Protein: CASRAGSPEAFF.

The chain links TRBV29-1 to TRBJ2-2; D gene ambiguous. The germline CDR1 and CDR2 sequences are SQVTM and ANQGSEA. There are 13 residues in the CDR3. The ends were cut back, 4 bases at V and 0 bases at J, with 6 bases in the middle. The CDR3 protein is CSVVIPNTGELFF. Written as DNA, the CDR3 is TGCAGCGTTGTCATCCCGAACACCGGGGAGCTGTTTTTT.

The chain is built from TRBV27 and TRBJ2-1; possibly TRBD1 or TRBD2 for D (5 bases each). The germline V gene has CDR1 MNHEY and CDR2 SMNVEV (reference sequence). CDR3 length equals 16 residues. V shed 1 base and J shed 2 bases, with 12 bases lying between them. CDR3 nucleotides: TGTGCCAGCAGTTTATACGGACAACTAGCCTACAATGAGCAGTTCTTC. Amino acid sequence: CASSLYGQLAYNEQFF.

This clonotype showed up just a few times. This chain links TRBV7-9 with TRBJ1-5; the D is unclear. Germline CDR1 reads SEHNR; CDR2 reads FQNEAQ (reference sequence). This CDR3 has 14 residues. The V and J ends lost 3 bases and 0 bases respectively, with 6 bases between them. This CDR3 is CASSFDDSNQPQHF. The CDR3 DNA is TGTGCCAGCAGCTTTGACGATAGCAATCAGCCCCAGCATTTT.

The table lists this clonotype with a few counts. V and J are TRBV6-5 and TRBJ2-2, with 7 bases that match TRBD1. The CDR3 loop spans 15 amino acids. CDR1 is MNHEY and CDR2 is SVGAGI in the germline V gene. CDR3 sequence reads: CASSAQGMNTGELFF. The DNA of the CDR3 is TGTGCTAGCTCCGCACAGGGGATGAACACCGGGGAGCTGTTTTTT.

This clonotype turned up a few times. V and J are TRBV7-9 and TRBJ2-2, with D possibly being TRBD1 (5 bases). Trimming removed 1 base at V and 7 bases at J, with 13 bases between. Germline values: CDR1 SEHNR, CDR2 FQNEAQ (reference sequence). The CDR3 sequence is 15 residues long. The CDR3 coding sequence is TGTGCCAGCAGCTTAGTAGGCCTCAGGGACGGGGAGCTGTTTTTT. Protein sequence: CASSLVGLRDGELFF. The full variable domain, with the rest looked up from reference TRBV7-9 and TRBJ2-2, is DTGVSQNPRHKITKRGQNVTFRCDPISEHNRLYWYRQTLGQGPEFLTYFQNEAQLEKSRLLSDRFSAERPKGSFSTLEIQRTEQGDSAMYLCASSLVGLRDGELFFGEGSRLTVL.

The CDR3 is CASREPETGNIQYF. CDR3 sequence (DNA): TGCGCCAGCAGAGAACCCGAGACGGGAAACATTCAGTACTTC. The gene calls are TRBV10-1 and TRBJ2-4; D gene uncertain. The V gene's germline CDR1 is WNHNN and CDR2 SYGVQD (reference sequence). Trimming shortened V by 6 bases and J by 6 bases, and 15 bases separated the two germline ends. The CDR3 covers 14 residues.

J is TRBJ1-1 and V is TRBV7-9, with D tentatively TRBD1 (6 bases). The CDR3 runs 19 residues. V dropped 2 bases and J dropped 0 bases, with 22 bases sitting between them. Per germline, CDR1 SEHNR and CDR2 FQNEAQ (reference sequence). CDR3 protein: CASSLQQGMTGQMNTEAFF. CDR3 nucleotide sequence: TGTGCCAGCAGCTTACAACAGGGAATGACTGGCCAAATGAACACTGAAGCTTTCTTT.

This sequence joins TRBV29-1 and TRBJ2-7, with 7 nucleotides matching TRBD2. CDR1 is SQVTM and CDR2 is ANQGSEA in the germline V gene. This CDR3 spans 16 amino acids. Germline trimming cut 1 base from V and 2 bases from J; bases unmatched to any gene: 11. CDR3 region: CSVEGVAGGSPYEQYF. Here the CDR3 DNA reads TGCAGCGTTGAAGGGGTAGCGGGCGGGAGCCCCTACGAGCAGTACTTC.

The V and J genes are TRBV15 and TRBJ2-1; TRBD2 is a possible D gene (5 bases). Germline CDR1 is LNHNV and CDR2 is YYDKDF (reference sequence). Trimming took off 6 bases at V and 6 bases at J, with 18 bases between the two ends. CDR3 size: 15 residues. The CDR3 loop reads CATSWTSGSRNEQFF. The CDR3 nucleotides are TGTGCCACCAGTTGGACTTCTGGTTCTCGCAATGAGCAGTTCTTC.

There are a few counts of this clonotype. The rearrangement links TRBV20-1 to TRBJ1-1; D remains ambiguous. Germline V gives CDR1 DFQATT, CDR2 SNEGSKA (reference sequence). The CDR3 length is 13 residues. V lost 5 bases and J 2 bases, leaving 12 bases between the germline ends. The CDR3 DNA sequence: TGCAGTGCTGGCGGAGGAGTCAACACTGAAGCTTTCTTT. Its protein product is CSAGGGVNTEAFF.

As for this clonotype: One end of the junction does not line up with germline, which may come from a read error. The chain is built from TRBV4-3 and TRBJ2-1; a possible D gene is TRBD2 (6 bases). The CDR3 is made up of 16 amino acids. Germline values: CDR1 LGHNA, CDR2 YSLEER. DNA for the CDR3: TGCGCCAGCAGCCAACTCCTCCGGGACTCCCACAATGAGCAGTTCTTC. This sequence encodes CASSQLLRDSHNEQFF.

The chain employs TRBV4-1 and TRBJ1-6; D unclear. The CDR3 runs 15 residues. V lost 2 bases, J lost 10 bases, and 15 bases lay in between. Germline V gene data show CDR1 as MGHRA and CDR2 as YSYEKL. The DNA of the CDR3 is TGCGCCAGCAGCCAAAGGGAGAGATCTGAATCACCCCTCCACTTT. This encodes CASSQRERSESPLHF.

The chain is built from TRBV10-3 and TRBJ1-2; no clear D. The CDR3 has 12 amino acids. V was cut by 4 bases and J by 6 bases, with 9 bases left in between. Germline V lookup: CDR1 ENHRY, CDR2 SYGVKD. Written as DNA, the CDR3 is TGTGCCATCAGTGGACACACGGATGGCTACACCTTC. This codes for CAISGHTDGYTF.

V gene TRBV10-3 combines with J gene TRBJ1-1; weak D call: TRBD1 (5 bases). V was clipped by 7 bases and J by 3 bases, with 12 bases between them. This CDR3 comprises 13 residues. The germline CDR1 and CDR2 sequences are ENHRY and SYGVKD. The CDR3 DNA reads as TGTGCCATCAACACAGGACGGGACACTGAAGCTTTCTTT. Amino acids: CAINTGRDTEAFF.

The chain uses TRBV19 and TRBJ2-1, with D perhaps matching TRBD1 (5 bases). Germline values: CDR1 LNHDA, CDR2 SQIVND (reference sequence). The V gene lost 5 bases and the J gene lost 1 base, with 12 bases spanning the gap. The CDR3 sequence is 15 residues long. This CDR3 is CASSSLTGSYNEQFF. Written as DNA, the CDR3 is TGTGCCAGTAGTTCCCTTACAGGTTCCTACAATGAGCAGTTCTTC.

The chain is built from TRBV5-5 and TRBJ2-7, with a tentative D call TRBD1 (6 bases). Germline assignment: CDR1 SGHKS and CDR2 YYEKEE (reference sequence). The V and J ends lost 3 bases and 2 bases respectively, with 15 bases between them. The CDR3 extends over 15 amino acids. The CDR3 spells CASSSIWTETYEQYF. The DNA of the CDR3 is TGTGCCAGCAGCTCAATATGGACAGAGACCTACGAGCAGTACTTC.

This clonotype appeared a few times. This sequence may be a read error, since a much larger clone differs from it by one base. The chain uses TRBV20-1 and TRBJ2-1; D gene uncertain. The end of the DNA fits TRBJ2-7 better, so the J call may be wrong. The CDR3 runs to 15 residues. Germline CDR1 is DFQATT and CDR2 is SNEGSKA (reference sequence). CDR3 DNA sequence: TGCAGTGCTAGACTACGCGGTAGCTCCTACAATGAGCAGTACTTC. Its translation: CSARLRGSSYNEQYF.

This clonotype has more than one count but fewer than ten. The chain links TRBV20-1 to TRBJ2-1; no clear D. The CDR3 has 10 residues. The germline V gene encodes CDR1 DFQATT and CDR2 SNEGSKA (reference sequence). Trimming left V 5 bases short and J 5 bases short, with 4 bases between. The CDR3 loop is CSAYDNEQFF. In nucleotides, the CDR3 is TGCAGTGCTTATGACAATGAGCAGTTCTTC.

In DNA, the CDR3 is TGTGCCAGCCAAGATAGGTTTGGAAACTACGAGCAGTACTTC. This translates into CASQDRFGNYEQYF. The V gene is TRBV4-2, the J gene TRBJ2-5; D is undetermined. The J call may be in error: the DNA end matches TRBJ2-7 better. The CDR3 contains 14 residues. Per germline, CDR1 LGHNA and CDR2 YNFKEQ.

The rearrangement links TRBV3-1 to TRBJ1-2; perhaps TRBD1 as D (6 bases). The CDR3 sequence is 15 residues long. Germline CDR1 and CDR2: LGHDT and YNNKEL (reference sequence). With 1 base removed from V and 4 bases from J, the gap between germline ends came to 13 bases. CDR3 sequence (DNA): TGTGCCAGCAGCCAAGGGGAACAGGGCGGCTATGGCTACACCTTC. Translating gives CASSQGEQGGYGYTF.